This T cell receptor beta chain stems from a study of human T cells and chemical hapten exposure. Study details: Small discrepancies in pooled library volume mainly accounted for the varying TCR yields per sample.

Stated time point: patch test 3, about 24 weeks after DPC sensitization. Treatment meaning: therapeutic diphenylcyclopropenone sensitization with weekly scalp DPC. Trimming removed 1 base from V and 5 bases from J, with 13 bases in between. The CDR3 totals 15 residues. Per the germline V gene, CDR1 is MGHRA and CDR2 is YSYEKL. MiXCR, applied by TCRdb to the RACE reads, yields one record per CDR3 protein. The sample shows about 120,000 distinct CDR3 sequences, over 9% of them seen only once. The origin of this receptor is a woman aged 45-65 years with alopecia areata. Some clones in this sample may be carry-over from other donors' samples. The specimen comprised whole blood, sampled in connection with sensitization to the hapten diphenylcyclopropenone (DPC). V is TRBV4-1 and J is TRBJ2-3; perhaps TRBD2 as D (5 bases). The CDR3 region has the DNA TGCGCCAGCAGCCAAGTTGGACTTCCCGGAGATACGCAGTATTTT. Protein sequence: CASSQVGLPGDTQYF.